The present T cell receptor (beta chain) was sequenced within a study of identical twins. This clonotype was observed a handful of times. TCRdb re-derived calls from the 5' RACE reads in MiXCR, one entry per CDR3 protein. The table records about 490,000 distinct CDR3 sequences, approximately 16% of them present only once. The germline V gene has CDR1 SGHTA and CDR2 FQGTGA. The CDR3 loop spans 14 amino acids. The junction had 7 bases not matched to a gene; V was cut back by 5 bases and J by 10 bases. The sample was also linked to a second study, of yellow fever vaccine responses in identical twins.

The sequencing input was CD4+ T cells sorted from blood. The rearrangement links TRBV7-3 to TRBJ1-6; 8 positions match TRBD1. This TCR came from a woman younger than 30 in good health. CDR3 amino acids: CASSEQGARSPLHF. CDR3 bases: TGTGCCAGCAGCGAGCAGGGGGCGCGCTCACCCCTCCACTTT.